The entry below describes one TCR beta chain. In the original workflow: Reference gene primer amplification gave estimated nucleated cell counts. Produced via immunoSEQ multiplex PCR; TCRdb's table is partial and in-frame only. That table furnishes V, J and clone size, whereas the DNA furnished D and trimming. The data show under 150,000 clones, with roughly 86% seen just once and approximately 2.5% held by the top ten. The data stem from a study of blood T cell repertoires in COVID-19. Background on the study: COVID-19 samples collected from the United States, Italy and Spain covered acute and convalescent phases. PBMCs, B-cell-depleted T cells, or T cells were the source of the cDNA or gDNA that made up the material.

Material for sequencing was peripheral blood. This TCR came from a human donor in a cohort sampled during active COVID-19.

Here the CDR3 reads CASSLSLAGKTQYF. CDR3 DNA: TGTGCCAGCAGCTTATCCCTAGCTGGGAAGACCCAGTACTTC. This chain uses TRBV11-2 with TRBJ2-5, with a weak D call TRBD2 (5 bases). Germline-derived CDR1 and CDR2 are SGHAT and FQNNGV. The CDR3 has 14 residues. Trimming took 2 bases from V and 6 from J, leaving 13 bases between them.